A selection of T cell receptor beta chains follows, all from one sample in a study of siplizumab effects on memory and regulatory T cells. Libraries were prepared by immunoSEQ multiplex PCR; TCRdb keeps only in-frame clonotypes and omits some of them. The sample lists approximately 94,000 clones, approximately 97% occurring once. The sample comprised naive CD4+ T cells sorted from blood. Receptor source: a human donor in good health. CDR3s include the opening cysteine and the closing phenylalanine or tryptophan. Each record gives: CDR3 length, V gene, CDR3 protein.

CDR3 length: 14
V gene: TRBV7-9
CDR3 protein: CASRQGQYNEKLFF

CDR3 length: 14
V gene: TRBV18
CDR3 protein: CASSPGRTNEKLFF

CDR3 length: 17
V gene: TRBV10-3
CDR3 protein: CAISESWLAGSTDTQYF

CDR3 length: 16
V gene: TRBV2
CDR3 protein: CASSALAIANTGELFF

CDR3 length: 17
V gene: TRBV7-9
CDR3 protein: CASSLARGGASTDTQYF

CDR3 length: 13
V gene: TRBV6-1
CDR3 protein: CASSESIRDGYTF

CDR3 length: 14
V gene: TRBV2
CDR3 protein: CASSTSGGPDTQYF

CDR3 length: 15
V gene: TRBV6-5
CDR3 protein: CASSLSAGGYNEQFF

CDR3 length: 11
V gene: TRBV19
CDR3 protein: CGTSWKYEQYF

CDR3 length: 15
V gene: TRBV9
CDR3 protein: CASSPSDRALGEQYF

CDR3 length: 14
V gene: TRBV9
CDR3 protein: CASSAGTENTEAFF

CDR3 length: 16
V gene: TRBV6-1
CDR3 protein: CASSELQGRPRYGYTF

CDR3 length: 16
V gene: TRBV4-2
CDR3 protein: CASSPGWSRSGNTIYF

CDR3 length: 18
V gene: TRBV7-2
CDR3 protein: CASSLAFGLAGQQGTQYF

CDR3 length: 14
V gene: TRBV13
CDR3 protein: CASSFGTSEETQYF

CDR3 length: 11
V gene: TRBV18
CDR3 protein: CASSPEQAQYF

CDR3 length: 13
V gene: TRBV5-6
CDR3 protein: CATRGLLGYGYTF

CDR3 length: 14
V gene: TRBV6-6
CDR3 protein: CASSSGQARSPLHF

CDR3 length: 15
V gene: TRBV7-8
CDR3 protein: CASSTPGGVVETQYF

CDR3 length: 15
V gene: TRBV10-2
CDR3 protein: CASRGLAGVTETQYF

CDR3 length: 18
V gene: TRBV5-8
CDR3 protein: CASSFTLSPGQSYNEQFF

CDR3 length: 14
V gene: TRBV5-1
CDR3 protein: CASSLETVNTEAFF

CDR3 length: 14
V gene: TRBV27
CDR3 protein: CASSLKGTNYGYTF

CDR3 length: 16
V gene: TRBV5-4
CDR3 protein: CASSGPGTSAYNEQFF

CDR3 length: 15
V gene: TRBV5-4
CDR3 protein: CASSLGGAHDYGYTF

CDR3 length: 14
V gene: TRBV10-3
CDR3 protein: CAIRSGTDNTEAFF

CDR3 length: 17
V gene: TRBV28
CDR3 protein: CASSYPLAGDRTDTQYF

CDR3 length: 16
V gene: TRBV5-1
CDR3 protein: CASSIPGGSGANVLTF

CDR3 length: 13
V gene: TRBV10-3
CDR3 protein: CAISESREGTLFF

CDR3 length: 17
V gene: TRBV27
CDR3 protein: CASSLLTGGGQNYGYTF

CDR3 length: 17
V gene: TRBV19
CDR3 protein: CASSIAARGQGASEAFF

CDR3 length: 14
V gene: TRBV2
CDR3 protein: CASSHTGVEGEAFF

CDR3 length: 15
V gene: TRBV7-2
CDR3 protein: CASSLVAGGTYEQYF

CDR3 length: 13
V gene: TRBV4-3
CDR3 protein: CASSQVQGLEQYF

CDR3 length: 13
V gene: TRBV5-1
CDR3 protein: CASGEGGRYEQYF

CDR3 length: 18
V gene: TRBV27
CDR3 protein: CASSLTGASARQNTEAFF